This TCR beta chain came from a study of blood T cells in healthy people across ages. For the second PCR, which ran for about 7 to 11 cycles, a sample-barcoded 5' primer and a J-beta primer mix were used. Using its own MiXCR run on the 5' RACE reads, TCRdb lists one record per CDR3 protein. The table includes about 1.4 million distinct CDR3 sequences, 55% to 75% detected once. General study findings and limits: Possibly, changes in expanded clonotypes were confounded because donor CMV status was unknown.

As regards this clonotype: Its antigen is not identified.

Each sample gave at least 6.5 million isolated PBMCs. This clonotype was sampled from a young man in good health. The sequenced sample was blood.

The CDR3 region is CASSDWGGYTF. The CDR3 nucleotides are TGTGCCAGCAGTGATTGGGGGGGCTACACCTTC. This chain links TRBV6-1 with TRBJ1-2; a possible D gene is TRBD1 (5 bases). The CDR3 consists of 11 residues. V shed 3 bases and J shed 8 bases, with 7 bases lying between them. CDR1 is MNHNS, CDR2 SASEGT, per germline.